Listed below are T cell receptor beta chains from one sample, sequenced in a study of regulatory T cells in long-lasting Graves disease. TCRdb re-analysed the multiplex PCR reads in MiXCR, keeping a single row per CDR3 protein. This table has under 450,000 distinct CDR3 sequences, 15% to 20% appearing once. The same specimen was also included in a second study, on T cells in Graves' hyperthyroidism and ophthalmopathy.

Sequenced here: peripheral blood mononuclear cells (PBMCs), sampled at new diagnosis, from a patient treated with antithyroid drugs. All receptors derive from a woman aged 18-29 years with Graves disease. The CDR3 runs from the conserved cysteine through the conserved F or W. A D gene is named only where the DNA matches it firmly. A row's size may be missing; if present it is once, few, many or a size class.

>TRBJ2-1|TRBD2|TRBV6-2/TRBV6-3|many|15
TGTGCCAGCAGTGTGGGACTAGGAAGAACAAATGAGCAGTTCTTC
CASSVGLGRTNEQFF
>TRBJ2-3|NA|TRBV7-2|few|15
TGTGCCAGCAGCCAATGGGCAGGGGACACCGATACGCAGTATTTT
CASSQWAGDTDTQYF
>TRBJ2-3|TRBD1|TRBV28|NA|15
TGTGCCAGCGGGATCACCGAGACAGGGTTAGATACGCAGTATTTT
CASGITETGLDTQYF
>TRBJ1-1|NA|TRBV28|many|15
TGTGCCAGCAGTATTCCCGGGACGGCGAACACTGAAGCTTTCTTT
CASSIPGTANTEAFF
>TRBJ2-1|NA|TRBV7-9|few|13
TGTGCCAGCAGGGGGACCGATTACAATGAGCAGTTCTTC
CASRGTDYNEQFF
>TRBJ2-3|TRBD2|TRBV29-1|NA|17
TGCAGCGCCACCCCTGGATTAGCGGGGGGTAGCACAGATACGCAGTATTTT
CSATPGLAGGSTDTQYF
>TRBJ1-4|NA|TRBV30|NA|16
TGTGCCTGGGACTCGACCCCAGGCCGCCCCGGTGAAAAACTGTTTTTT
CAWDSTPGRPGEKLFF
>TRBJ2-7|TRBD1|TRBV12-3/TRBV12-4|many|15
TGTGCCAGCAGTTTAGGGGACAGAAAGTCATACGAGCAGTACTTC
CASSLGDRKSYEQYF
>TRBJ1-2|NA|TRBV29-1|NA|9
TGCAGCGATTCGGGAGGCTACACCTTC
CSDSGGYTF
>TRBJ2-1|NA|TRBV28|NA|14
TGTGCCAGCAGTTCCCCCGTCATGGGCAATGAGCAGTTCTTC
CASSSPVMGNEQFF
>TRBJ2-1|TRBD1|TRBV28|many|14
TGTGCCAGCATTATGAGGACAGGTTTTGATGAGCAGTTCTTC
CASIMRTGFDEQFF
>TRBJ2-7|NA|TRBV20-1|few|12
TGCAGTGCTATCGGCACCAACTACGAGCAGTACTTC
CSAIGTNYEQYF
>TRBJ1-2|TRBD1|TRBV5-1|many|15
TGCGCCAGCAGCTTGGGACAGGGCAGGGCCTATGGCTACACCTTC
CASSLGQGRAYGYTF
>TRBJ1-1|NA|TRBV6-1|few|15
TGTGCCAGCACCCGGGGCGGAGACATGAACACTGAAGCTTTCTTT
CASTRGGDMNTEAFF
>TRBJ2-7|NA|TRBV4-1|many|14
TGCGCCAGCAGCCGGTCTTGGGGGGCCCACGAGCAGTACTTC
CASSRSWGAHEQYF
>TRBJ2-5|TRBD2|TRBV28|many|16
TGTGCCAGCAGTTTACGACTAGCGGGCCAGGGGGAGACCCAGTACTTC
CASSLRLAGQGETQYF
>TRBJ2-5|NA|TRBV28|few|12
TGTGCCAGCAGTTTTTGGGGAGCGACCCAGTACTTC
CASSFWGATQYF
>TRBJ2-7|NA|TRBV12-3/TRBV12-4|NA|11
TGTGCCAGCAGCACGTACTCGGGGCAGTACTTC
CASSTYSGQYF
>TRBJ2-7|TRBD2|TRBV27|many|14
TGTGCCAGCAGCACAACTAGCGGTCCCTACGAGCAGTACTTC
CASSTTSGPYEQYF
>TRBJ1-5|NA|TRBV3-1|NA|15
TGTGCCAGCAGCCATTCAGGGGACCGCAATCAGCCCCAGCATTTT
CASSHSGDRNQPQHF
>TRBJ1-3|NA|TRBV4-1|few|14
TGCGCCAGCAGCCTAAACAGGGCTGGAAACACCATATATTTT
CASSLNRAGNTIYF
>TRBJ2-1|NA|TRBV13|NA|15
TGTGCCAGCAGCCCCACGAGTGGGAGACACAATGAGCAGTTCTTC
CASSPTSGRHNEQFF
>TRBJ2-6|TRBD1|TRBV6-4|NA|18
TGTGCCAGCAGTGACGGTTTGAGACAGGGTGCTGGGGCCAACGTCCTGACTTTC
CASSDGLRQGAGANVLTF
>TRBJ1-4|NA|TRBV7-3|NA|13
TGTGCCAGCAGCCCAACCAAGGGTGAAAAACTGTTTTTT
CASSPTKGEKLFF
>TRBJ2-3|NA|TRBV30|many|14
TGTGCCGTTAACAGGAGGGGGGGCACAGATACGCAGTATTTT
CAVNRRGGTDTQYF
>TRBJ1-2|TRBD1|TRBV28|many|11
TGTGCCAGCAGCCTCGACAGGGCCTTCACCTTC
CASSLDRAFTF
>TRBJ2-7|NA|TRBV6-5|many|14
TGTGCCAGCAGTTTGGGGATGGAGGGCCACGAGCAGTACTTC
CASSLGMEGHEQYF
>TRBJ2-3|NA|TRBV7-9|many|14
TGTGCCAGCAGCTCCAGGACTAGCACAGATACGCAGTATTTT
CASSSRTSTDTQYF
>TRBJ1-3|NA|TRBV7-9|NA|15
TGTGCCAGCAGCTTAGGGGTCCAGTCTGGAAACACCATATATTTT
CASSLGVQSGNTIYF
>TRBJ2-4|TRBD2|TRBV7-8|few|21
TGTGCCAGCAGCTTAGTATCGTCTCTAGCGGGAGGTCTTCTCGCCAAAAACATTCAGTACTTC
CASSLVSSLAGGLLAKNIQYF
>TRBJ1-1|TRBD1|TRBV13|many|15
TGTGCCAGCAGCTCTGCCGGGGACAGCAACACTGAAGCTTTCTTT
CASSSAGDSNTEAFF
>TRBJ2-5|NA|TRBV5-6|NA|15
TGTGCCAGCAGCTCGATTAAGGGACATCAAGAGACCCAGTACTTC
CASSSIKGHQETQYF
>TRBJ2-3|TRBD2|TRBV9|NA|15
TGTGCCAGCAGCAAAAGCGGGAGTAGCACAGATACGCAGTATTTT
CASSKSGSSTDTQYF
>TRBJ1-5|NA|TRBV6-2/TRBV6-3|many|16
TGTGCCAGCAGCCGTTCCCGGACGAGTAGCAATCAGCCCCAGCATTTT
CASSRSRTSSNQPQHF
>TRBJ1-2|NA|TRBV6-5|many|15
TGTGCCAGCAGTTACGGGGCGGAGCGGCAGGATGGCTACACCTTC
CASSYGAERQDGYTF
>TRBJ2-1|TRBD1|TRBV2|many|17
TGTGCCAGCAGTGACGTATGGGGACAGCTCTCCTACAATGAGCAGTTCTTC
CASSDVWGQLSYNEQFF
>TRBJ1-5|TRBD1|TRBV7-8|many|14
TGTGCCAGCAGCCTAGACAGGGGGACCCAGCCCCAGCATTTT
CASSLDRGTQPQHF
>TRBJ2-7|TRBD2|TRBV27|many|15
TGTGCCAGCTCCACCATAGCGGGGGGCAGGGACGAGCAGTACTTC
CASSTIAGGRDEQYF
>TRBJ1-3|NA|TRBV5-4|NA|15
TGTGCCAGCACCCCTCGGGGTGCATCTGGAAACACCATATATTTT
CASTPRGASGNTIYF
>TRBJ2-2|NA|TRBV2|many|13
TGTGCCAGCAGTGACAGGCTGGCCGGGGAGCTGTTTTTT
CASSDRLAGELFF
>TRBJ2-7|TRBD1|TRBV2|many|14
TGTGCCAGCAGTGGTGGGACAGGGCACGACGAGCAGTACTTC
CASSGGTGHDEQYF
>TRBJ2-3|TRBD2|TRBV7-9|many|15
TGTGCCAGCAGCTGGCCCGGGACTAGGCCAGATACGCAGTATTTT
CASSWPGTRPDTQYF
>TRBJ2-2|NA|TRBV5-4|NA|13
TGTGCCAGCAGTGGACAGCGGACCGGGGAGCTGTTTTTT
CASSGQRTGELFF
>TRBJ1-1|NA|TRBV9|once|15
TGTGCCAGCGCGTCTCCCCCCGGGGAAAACACTGAAGCTTTCTTT
CASASPPGENTEAFF
>TRBJ1-2|NA|TRBV3-1|once|14
TGTGCCAGCAGCCGTGAAGGGCCAAGCTATGGCTACACCTTC
CASSREGPSYGYTF